These 10 T cell receptor beta chains came from one sample sequenced in a study of OX40 agonist ivuxolimab in advanced cancers. Method: immunoSEQ multiplex PCR; TCRdb's copy keeps in-frame clones and lacks some. The table lists 45,000 or so clones, 80% of them singletons. Here the sequenced sample was CD4+ or CD8+ T cells sorted from blood, taken in a trial of the OX40 agonist ivuxolimab. Every receptor here comes from an adult with an advanced solid tumor such as melanoma, head and neck, liver or kidney cancer.

This chain links TRBV7-2 with TRBJ2-3, with TRBD2 as a possible D gene (5 bases). The ends were cut back, 0 bases at V and 0 bases at J, with 7 bases in the middle. This CDR3 has 15 amino acids. CDR1 SGHTA and CDR2 FQGNSA come from the germline V gene. CDR3 loop: CASSLAGKSTDTQYF. The DNA of the CDR3 is TGTGCCAGCAGCTTAGCCGGGAAAAGCACAGATACGCAGTATTTT.

CDR3 protein: CASSYGQNYGYTF. The DNA of the CDR3 is TGTGCCAGCAGTTACGGGCAGAACTATGGCTACACCTTC. The genes are TRBV6-5 and TRBJ1-2; D gene uncertain. The CDR3 length is 13 residues. The ends were cut back, 2 bases at V and 2 bases at J, with 6 bases in the middle. The germline V gene encodes CDR1 MNHEY and CDR2 SVGAGI.

This clone appeared a single time. The V and J genes are TRBV18 and TRBJ2-5, with D tentatively TRBD1 (6 bases). The V end lost 1 base, the J end lost 5 bases, and 8 bases lay between the germline ends. This CDR3 region has 13 residues. Per the germline V gene, CDR1 is KGHSH and CDR2 is LQKENI. CDR3 DNA: TGTGCCAGCTCACCACGCCAGGGGGAGACCCAGTACTTC. It encodes CASSPRQGETQYF.

This chain links TRBV9 with TRBJ1-2, with 8 bases lining up with TRBD1. The CDR3 runs to 14 residues. The V gene's germline CDR1 is SGDLS and CDR2 YYNGEE. J was trimmed by 8 bases and V by 1 base; bases with no gene match: 7. The CDR3 sequence: CASSVLDRDAGYTF. CDR3 DNA sequence: TGTGCCAGCAGCGTATTGGACAGGGATGCCGGCTACACCTTC.

J is TRBJ2-3 and V is TRBV2, with 13 bases matching TRBD2. The CDR3 length is 16 residues. Germline lookup yields CDR1 SNHLY and CDR2 FYNNEI. J was trimmed by 6 bases and V by 6 bases; bases with no gene match: 9. The CDR3 loop reads CASSSGLAGAGDTQYF. The CDR3 nucleotides read TGTGCCAGCAGCTCCGGACTAGCGGGAGCCGGGGATACGCAGTATTTT.

The chain carries TRBV6-4 and TRBJ2-5; 7 bases match TRBD2. The germline CDR1 and CDR2 sequences are MRHNA and SNTAGT. The CDR3 totals 12 residues. Trimming cost V 9 bases and J 4 bases; bases outside gene matches: 5. CDR3 sequence: CARPSGRETQYF. DNA for the CDR3: TGTGCCAGGCCTAGCGGACGAGAGACCCAGTACTTC.

CDR3 sequence (DNA): TGTGCCAGCAGCGCACAGGGGGCGAATGGCTACACCTTC. Amino acid sequence: CASSAQGANGYTF. The chain recombines TRBV5-4 with TRBJ1-2, with 9 bases lining up with TRBD1. V lost 4 bases and J lost 6; bases outside the gene matches: 4. The CDR3 totals 13 residues. Germline V gives CDR1 SGHNT, CDR2 YYREEE (reference sequence).

The chain recombines TRBV7-2 with TRBJ2-7; D uncertain. The ends were cut back, 2 bases at V and 2 bases at J, with 13 bases in the middle. CDR3 length: 15 residues. The germline V gene has CDR1 SGHTA and CDR2 FQGNSA. The CDR3 DNA is TGTGCCAGCAGCTTAAACCCGGGCCGGGCCTACGAGCAGTACTTC. It specifies CASSLNPGRAYEQYF.

The chain carries TRBV4-1 and TRBJ1-3; 10 positions agree with TRBD1. The CDR3 covers 16 residues. Trimming at V came to 1 base and at J to 4 bases, leaving 4 bases not matched to a gene. Per germline, CDR1 MGHRA and CDR2 YSYEKL. The CDR3 here is CASSQGQGASGNTIYF. CDR3 DNA sequence: TGCGCCAGCAGCCAAGGACAGGGGGCTTCGGGAAACACCATATATTTT.

This clone was seen a single time. The rearrangement uses TRBV15 and TRBJ1-1, with a weak D call TRBD1 (5 bases). The CDR3 is made up of 15 amino acids. The V end was cut by 0 bases, the J end by 5 bases, with 13 bases between. Germline loops: CDR1 LNHNV, CDR2 YYDKDF (reference sequence). The CDR3 sequence is CATSRDRAGRTEAFF. DNA of the CDR3: TGTGCCACCAGCAGAGATAGGGCAGGGAGAACTGAAGCTTTCTTT.